Reported below is one T cell receptor beta chain. There are 11 residues in the CDR3. V was pared by 5 bases and J by 5 bases, with 7 bases between. TCRdb re-derived calls from the 5' RACE reads in MiXCR, one entry per CDR3 protein. The sample includes 9,000 to 10,000 distinct CDR3 sequences, about 14% of them seen just once. Treg sorting used a CD4+CD25+CD127-/low gate. The genes are TRBV12-3 or TRBV12-4 and TRBJ2-7; possible D gene TRBD1, 5 bases. This clonotype was sampled from a female donor with breast cancer. The specimen was Tregs sorted from blood. The CDR3 here is CASSQGNEQYF. CDR3 nucleotide sequence: TGTGCCAGCAGTCAGGGTAACGAGCAGTACTTC.